These 20 T cell receptor beta chains share one sample of origin, sequenced in a study of beta chain features in type 1 diabetes. Overall study findings and caveats: There was a moderate but significant shortening of TCRB CDR3s in all four CD4+ subsets of Type 1 diabetes patients.

Expressed TCRB transcripts got sequenced, as all isolated RNA was reverse transcribed. The data were produced by immunoSEQ multiplex PCR, yet TCRdb's version contains in-frame clones alone and is incomplete. The repertoire holds approximately 50,000 clones, approximately 60% seen once, with around 0.29% in the top ten. Antigens of these TCRs are unknown. Material: stem cell memory CD4+ T cells from blood. The receptors were gathered from a woman under 40 with type 1 diabetes.

The rearrangement links TRBV2 to TRBJ1-1; possibly TRBD1 for D (5 bases). Between the trimmed V and J ends, which lost 3 bases and 1 base, there was a span of 6 bases. Germline CDR1 is SNHLY and CDR2 is FYNNEI. CDR3 length: 13 residues. The CDR3 loop is CASSDQGNTEAFF. The DNA of the CDR3 is TGTGCCAGCAGTGATCAGGGGAACACTGAAGCTTTCTTT. Drawing the rest from reference TRBV2 and TRBJ1-1, the complete variable domain is EPEVTQTPSHQVTQMGQEVILRCVPISNHLYFYWYRQILGQKVEFLVSFYNNEISEKSEIFDDQFSVERPDGSNFTLKIRSTKLEDSAMYFCASSDQGNTEAFFGQGTRLTVV.

In its sample, this clone was seen once. The chain joins TRBV5-1 to TRBJ2-1; D not resolved. Between the trimmed V and J ends, which lost 4 bases and 2 bases, there was a span of 13 bases. The CDR3 has 15 amino acids. Germline V gene data show CDR1 as SGHRS and CDR2 as YFSETQ. This chain's CDR3 is CASSPGGGTYNEQFF. The CDR3 region has the DNA TGCGCCAGCAGCCCCGGCGGTGGAACCTACAATGAGCAGTTCTTC.

The chain couples TRBV19 to TRBJ1-2, with D possibly matching TRBD1 (5 bases). Trimming shortened V by 8 bases and J by 2 bases, and 18 bases separated the two germline ends. The CDR3 is 15 amino acids. CDR1 is LNHDA and CDR2 is SQIVND in the germline V gene (reference sequence). The CDR3 DNA follows: TGTGCCAGTGATGACCGACAGCACCCAAACTATGGCTACACCTTC. Its protein is CASDDRQHPNYGYTF.

This clone was detected a few times. This chain joins TRBV6-5 and TRBJ1-1; TRBD1 matches at 8 bases. Germline CDR1 reads MNHEY; CDR2 reads SVGAGI. The CDR3 is 12 residues long. Trimming cost V 9 bases and J 6 bases; bases outside gene matches: 6. The CDR3, as DNA: TGTGCCAGTCGCAGGGGGCGAGCTGAAGCTTTCTTT. This codes for CASRRGRAEAFF.

This clone occurred once. The V and J genes are TRBV4-1 and TRBJ1-5; the D is unclear. The germline V gene encodes CDR1 MGHRA and CDR2 YSYEKL. This CDR3 comprises 16 residues. Trimming took 0 bases from V and 7 from J, leaving 16 bases between them. In DNA form, the CDR3 reads TGCGCCAGCAGCCAAGAACTGGCGGGAGGGAGACAGCCCCAGCATTTT. It translates to CASSQELAGGRQPQHF.

The chain recombines TRBV4-1 with TRBJ1-2; D gene uncertain. This CDR3 has 15 amino acids. The V and J ends lost 2 bases and 1 base respectively, with 11 bases between them. CDR1 is MGHRA and CDR2 is YSYEKL in the germline V gene. The CDR3 loop reads CASSQIESFNYGYTF. DNA of the CDR3: TGCGCCAGCAGCCAAATCGAGAGTTTTAACTATGGCTACACCTTC.

A few counts support this clone. The chain carries TRBV28 and TRBJ1-1; 7 bases line up with TRBD1. Germline V gene sequence: CDR1 MDHEN, CDR2 SYDVKM. Trimming at V came to 7 bases and at J to 2 bases, leaving 4 bases not matched to a gene. This CDR3 is built from 13 residues. The CDR3: CASIQGGNTEAFF. CDR3 coding DNA: TGTGCCAGCATCCAGGGGGGCAACACTGAAGCTTTCTTT. The whole variable domain, filled in from reference TRBV28 and TRBJ1-1, reads DVKVTQSSRYLVKRTGEKVFLECVQDMDHENMFWYRQDPGLGLRLIYFSYDVKMKEKGDIPEGYSVSREKKERFSLILESASTNQTSMYLCASIQGGNTEAFFGQGTRLTVV.

The chain has TRBV29-1 and TRBJ1-4; D gene unclear. Germline CDR1 is SQVTM and CDR2 is ANQGSEA. This CDR3 region has 13 residues. V was shortened by 6 bases and J by 5 bases, with 13 bases between the two germline ends. In DNA, the CDR3 is TGCAGCGTCATACACCCGGGGAATGAAAAACTGTTTTTT. Translated: CSVIHPGNEKLFF. The full variable domain, completed using reference TRBV29-1 and TRBJ1-4, is SAVISQKPSRDICQRGTSLTIQCQVDSQVTMMFWYRQQPGQSLTLIATANQGSEATYESGFVIDKFPISRPNLTFSTLTVSNMSPEDSSIYLCSVIHPGNEKLFFGSGTQLSVL.

This clone was found once. V is TRBV18 and J is TRBJ2-5; D remains ambiguous. Germline lookup yields CDR1 KGHSH and CDR2 LQKENI. Trimming removed 6 bases at V and 4 bases at J, with 12 bases between. The CDR3 totals 13 residues. The chain's CDR3 is CASSPGIRETQYF. CDR3 coding DNA: TGTGCCAGCTCCCCTGGCATTCGAGAGACCCAGTACTTC.

This chain links TRBV11-2 with TRBJ1-5; 7 bases align to TRBD1. CDR3 length: 17 amino acids. Germline lookup yields CDR1 SGHAT and CDR2 FQNNGV. V dropped 5 bases and J dropped 1; count of bases not matched to a gene: 11. CDR3 region: CASSDLTGRRSNQPQHF. CDR3 coding DNA: TGTGCCAGCAGCGACCTGACAGGGAGAAGAAGCAATCAGCCCCAGCATTTT.

This rearrangement joins TRBV7-3 to TRBJ2-1; a possible D gene is TRBD1 (6 bases). CDR1 and CDR2 from the germline V gene are SGHTA and FQGTGA. This CDR3 region has 15 residues. The V and J ends lost 5 bases and 0 bases respectively, with 11 bases between them. The CDR3 DNA reads TGTGCCAGCAGCAGGGGGTCGAGCTCCTACAATGAGCAGTTCTTC. Amino acid sequence: CASSRGSSSYNEQFF. The full variable domain, with the rest looked up from reference TRBV7-3 and TRBJ2-1, is GAGVSQTPSNKVTEKGKYVELRCDPISGHTALYWYRQSLGQGPEFLIYFQGTGAADDSGLPNDRFFAVRPEGSVSTLKIQRTERGDSAVYLCASSRGSSSYNEQFFGPGTRLTVL.

The chain couples TRBV10-3 to TRBJ2-7, with a possible D match to TRBD2 (6 bases). The CDR3 is 13 residues long. V lost 8 bases and J lost 2, with 13 bases in between. Germline-derived CDR1 and CDR2 are ENHRY and SYGVKD. The CDR3 reads CAILGTGTYEQYF. As DNA, the CDR3 is TGTGCCATCCTCGGGACTGGTACCTACGAGCAGTACTTC.

V gene TRBV5-4 combines with J gene TRBJ1-5; D possibly corresponds to TRBD1 (6 bases). V was shortened by 2 bases and J by 7 bases, with 10 bases between the two germline ends. CDR1 and CDR2 (germline): SGHNT, YYREEE (reference sequence). This CDR3 has 13 amino acids. CDR3 sequence: CASSLQGGQPQHF. The CDR3 region has the DNA TGTGCCAGCAGCTTACAGGGCGGACAGCCCCAGCATTTT.

This clone has only a few counts. V gene TRBV23-1 combines with J gene TRBJ2-5; D is unresolved. TRBV23-1 is flagged as an ORF with uncertain function. The CDR3 loop spans 10 amino acids. Trimming took off 7 bases at V and 4 bases at J, with 4 bases between the two ends. The DNA for the CDR3 is TGCGCCAGCATGCGAGAGACCCAGTACTTC. Amino acid sequence: CASMRETQYF.

The chain combines TRBV11-2 with TRBJ2-7; D perhaps matches TRBD2 (7 bases). V was cut by 1 base and J by 6 bases, with 16 bases left in between. Looked up from germline, CDR1 is SGHAT and CDR2 is FQNNGV. The CDR3 extends over 15 amino acids. The CDR3 loop reads CASSLAVGGGSEQYF. The DNA for the CDR3 is TGTGCCAGCAGCTTAGCGGTAGGGGGAGGGAGCGAGCAGTACTTC.

As regards this clone: The same CDR3 can be traced to other DNA sequences in this sample. The rearrangement uses TRBV28 and TRBJ2-3; 7 bases line up with TRBD2. Germline CDR1 is MDHEN and CDR2 is SYDVKM. Germline trimming cut 2 bases from V and 0 bases from J; bases unmatched to any gene: 2. The CDR3 has 15 amino acids. CDR3 region: CASSLGGSSTDTQYF. Here the CDR3 DNA reads TGTGCCAGCAGTTTAGGCGGGAGTAGCACAGATACGCAGTATTTT.

This clone was seen a few times. The rearrangement joins TRBV7-9 to TRBJ2-3; 11 positions agree with TRBD2. This CDR3 region has 15 residues. CDR1 and CDR2 (germline): SEHNR, FQNEAQ (reference sequence). J was trimmed by 3 bases and V by 5 bases; bases with no gene match: 4. DNA for the CDR3: TGTGCCAGCAGCCAAGGACTAGCGGGTACAGATACGCAGTATTTT. As protein: CASSQGLAGTDTQYF.

CDR3 in amino acids: CASGRRGTGELFF. The CDR3 coding sequence is TGTGCCAGCGGGAGGCGGGGGACCGGGGAGCTGTTTTTT. This chain uses TRBV2 with TRBJ2-2; 7 bases match TRBD2. V trimming: 8 bases; J trimming: 5 bases; junction bases outside the gene matches: 5. The CDR3 runs to 13 residues. Looked up from germline, CDR1 is SNHLY and CDR2 is FYNNEI.

There are a few counts of this clone. The chain recombines TRBV25-1 with TRBJ2-4, with D maybe TRBD2 (5 bases). The CDR3 length is 14 residues. Trimming took 2 bases from V and 8 from J, leaving 13 bases between them. Germline values: CDR1 MGHDK, CDR2 SYGVNS. The CDR3 nucleotides are TGTGCCAGCAGTGAACGAGCCGTGGGAGACATTCAGTACTTC. Translated, it gives CASSERAVGDIQYF.

This clone was picked up a small number of times. The chain carries TRBV30 and TRBJ2-6, with 8 bases identical to TRBD2. The CDR3 loop spans 16 amino acids. V was pared by 5 bases and J by 0 bases, with 6 bases of the junction left unmatched. The V gene's germline CDR1 is GTSNPN and CDR2 SVGIG (reference sequence). CDR3 loop: CAWGLAASSGANVLTF. Here the CDR3 DNA reads TGTGCCTGGGGACTAGCAGCAAGCTCTGGGGCCAACGTCCTGACTTTC.